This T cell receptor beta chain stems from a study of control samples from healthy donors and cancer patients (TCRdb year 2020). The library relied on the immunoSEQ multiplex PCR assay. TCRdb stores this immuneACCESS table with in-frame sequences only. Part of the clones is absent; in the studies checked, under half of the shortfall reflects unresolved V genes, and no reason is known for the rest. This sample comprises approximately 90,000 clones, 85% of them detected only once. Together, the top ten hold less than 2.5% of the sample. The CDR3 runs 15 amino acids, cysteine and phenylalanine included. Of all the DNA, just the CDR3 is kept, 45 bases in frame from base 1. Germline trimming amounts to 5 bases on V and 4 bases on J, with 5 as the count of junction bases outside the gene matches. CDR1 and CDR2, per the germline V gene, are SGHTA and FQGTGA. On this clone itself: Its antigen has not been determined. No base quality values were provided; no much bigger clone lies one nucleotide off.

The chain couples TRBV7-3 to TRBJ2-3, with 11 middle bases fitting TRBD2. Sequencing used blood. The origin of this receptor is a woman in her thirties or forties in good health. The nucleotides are TGTGCCAGCAGCCTTCTAGCGGGGGGTTCAGATACGCAGTATTTT. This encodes CASSLLAGGSDTQYF.